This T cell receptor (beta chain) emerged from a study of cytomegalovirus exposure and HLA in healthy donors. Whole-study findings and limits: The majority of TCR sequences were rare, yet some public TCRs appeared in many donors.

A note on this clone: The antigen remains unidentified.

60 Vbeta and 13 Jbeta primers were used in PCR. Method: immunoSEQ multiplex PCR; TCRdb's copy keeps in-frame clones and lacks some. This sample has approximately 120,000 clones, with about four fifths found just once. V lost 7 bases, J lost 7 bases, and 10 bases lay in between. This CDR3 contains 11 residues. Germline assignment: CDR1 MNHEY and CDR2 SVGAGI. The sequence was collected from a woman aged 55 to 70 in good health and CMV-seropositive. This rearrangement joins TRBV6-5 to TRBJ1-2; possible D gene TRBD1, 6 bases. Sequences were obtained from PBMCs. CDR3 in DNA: TGTGCCAGCACCTCAGGGGCTGGCTACACCTTC. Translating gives CASTSGAGYTF.